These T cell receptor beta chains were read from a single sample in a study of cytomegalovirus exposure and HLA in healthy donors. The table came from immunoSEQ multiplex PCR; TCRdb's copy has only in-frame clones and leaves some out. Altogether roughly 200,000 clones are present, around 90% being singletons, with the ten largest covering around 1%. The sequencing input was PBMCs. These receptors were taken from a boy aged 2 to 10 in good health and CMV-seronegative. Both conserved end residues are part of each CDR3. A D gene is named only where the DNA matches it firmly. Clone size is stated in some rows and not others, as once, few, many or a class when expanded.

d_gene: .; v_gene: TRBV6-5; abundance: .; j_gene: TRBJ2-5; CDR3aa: CASSLRPGETQYF; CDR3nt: TGTGCCAGCAGCCTCAGACCGGGAGAGACCCAGTACTTC
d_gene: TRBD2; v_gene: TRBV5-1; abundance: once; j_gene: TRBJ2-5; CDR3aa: CASSLGGGAAPQETQYF; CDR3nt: TGCGCCAGCAGCTTGGGGGGGGGAGCGGCGCCCCAAGAGACCCAGTACTTC
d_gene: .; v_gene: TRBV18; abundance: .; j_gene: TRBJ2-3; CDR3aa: CASSLGLNTDTQYF; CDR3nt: TGTGCCAGCTCACTCGGACTAAACACAGATACGCAGTATTTT
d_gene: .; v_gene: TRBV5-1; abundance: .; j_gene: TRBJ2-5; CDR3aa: CASSFQTRETQYF; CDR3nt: TGCGCCAGCAGTTTTCAGACTCGGGAGACCCAGTACTTC
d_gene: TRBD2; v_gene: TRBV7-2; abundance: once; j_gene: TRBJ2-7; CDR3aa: CASSHPGGSYEQYF; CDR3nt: TGTGCCAGCAGCCATCCCGGGGGGTCCTACGAGCAGTACTTC
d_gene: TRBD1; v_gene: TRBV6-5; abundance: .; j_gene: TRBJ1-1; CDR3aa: CASSVIRGATEAFF; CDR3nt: TGTGCCAGCAGTGTTATCAGGGGGGCAACTGAAGCTTTCTTT
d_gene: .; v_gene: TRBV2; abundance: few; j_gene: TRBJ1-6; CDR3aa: CASSDYGENSPLHF; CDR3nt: TGTGCCAGCAGTGACTACGGAGAGAATTCACCCCTCCACTTT
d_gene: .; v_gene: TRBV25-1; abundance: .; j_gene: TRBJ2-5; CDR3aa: CASSSGSRKETQYF; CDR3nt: TGTGCCAGCAGTTCCGGGAGTAGGAAAGAGACCCAGTACTTC
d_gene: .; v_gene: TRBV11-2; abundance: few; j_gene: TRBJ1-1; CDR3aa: CASSSYTTNTEAFF; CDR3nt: TGTGCCAGCAGCTCTTACACTACGAACACTGAAGCTTTCTTT
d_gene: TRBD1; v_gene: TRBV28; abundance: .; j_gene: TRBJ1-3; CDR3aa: CASSFYPGTDSGNTIYF; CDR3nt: TGTGCCAGCAGTTTTTATCCCGGGACAGACTCTGGAAACACCATATATTTT
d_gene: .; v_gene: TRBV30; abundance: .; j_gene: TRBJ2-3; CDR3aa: CARTRKDRGVDTQYF; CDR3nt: TGTGCCCGAACCCGGAAGGACAGAGGGGTAGATACGCAGTATTTT
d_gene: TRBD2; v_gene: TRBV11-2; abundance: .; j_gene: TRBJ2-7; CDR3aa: CASSLEVTSGGREQYF; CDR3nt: TGTGCCAGCAGCTTAGAAGTTACTAGCGGGGGTCGGGAGCAGTACTTC
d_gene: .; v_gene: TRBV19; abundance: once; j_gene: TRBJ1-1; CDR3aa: CATTELRGNGNTEAFF; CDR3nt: TGTGCCACCACCGAACTGAGGGGGAATGGGAACACTGAAGCTTTCTTT
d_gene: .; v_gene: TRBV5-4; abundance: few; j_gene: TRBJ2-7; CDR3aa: CATHRDYEQYF; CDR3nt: TGTGCCACCCACCGGGACTACGAGCAGTACTTC
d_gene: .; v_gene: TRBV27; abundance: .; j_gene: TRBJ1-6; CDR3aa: CASSRGAPGQTNSPLHF; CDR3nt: TGTGCCAGCAGCCGCGGAGCCCCGGGACAAACTAATTCACCCCTCCACTTT
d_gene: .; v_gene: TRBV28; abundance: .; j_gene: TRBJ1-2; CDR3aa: CASSSTGQSYGYTF; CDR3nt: TGTGCCAGCAGTTCTACGGGTCAAAGCTATGGCTACACCTTC
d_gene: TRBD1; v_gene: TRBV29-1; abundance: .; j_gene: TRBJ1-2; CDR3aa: CSVDTGVRNGYTF; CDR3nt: TGCAGCGTTGACACAGGGGTTCGAAATGGCTACACCTTC
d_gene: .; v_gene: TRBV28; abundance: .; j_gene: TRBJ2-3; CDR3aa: CASSLDTASTDTQYF; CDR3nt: TGTGCCAGCAGCTTGGACACCGCTAGCACAGATACGCAGTATTTT
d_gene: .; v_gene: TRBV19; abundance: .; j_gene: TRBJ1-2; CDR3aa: CASSPGDRFTYGYTF; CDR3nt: TGTGCCAGTAGTCCAGGGGACCGATTCACCTATGGCTACACCTTC
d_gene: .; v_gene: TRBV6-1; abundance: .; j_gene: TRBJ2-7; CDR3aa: CASSQGLNEQYF; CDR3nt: TGTGCCAGCAGTCAAGGACTTAACGAGCAGTACTTC
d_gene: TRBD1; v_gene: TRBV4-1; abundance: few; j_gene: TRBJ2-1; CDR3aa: CASSQEGMGQGRGQFF; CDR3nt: TGCGCCAGCAGCCAAGAGGGTATGGGACAGGGGAGGGGGCAGTTCTTC
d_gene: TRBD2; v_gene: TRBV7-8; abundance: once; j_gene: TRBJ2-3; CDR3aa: CATSPRGGKAGTSFSTDTQYF; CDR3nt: TGTGCCACCTCCCCTAGGGGCGGGAAGGCGGGGACTAGCTTTAGCACAGATACGCAGTATTTT
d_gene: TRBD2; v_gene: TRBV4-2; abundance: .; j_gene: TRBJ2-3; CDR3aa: CASSQEGLAGLGTDTQYF; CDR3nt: TGTGCCAGCAGCCAAGAGGGGCTAGCGGGATTGGGCACAGATACGCAGTATTTT
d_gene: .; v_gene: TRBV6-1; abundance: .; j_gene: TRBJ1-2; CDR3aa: CASRIRENGYTF; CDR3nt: TGTGCCAGCAGGATCCGGGAAAATGGCTACACCTTC
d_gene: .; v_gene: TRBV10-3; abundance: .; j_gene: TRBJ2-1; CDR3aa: CAISASSGEVGEQFF; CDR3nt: TGTGCCATCAGTGCGAGTAGTGGGGAGGTTGGGGAGCAGTTCTTC
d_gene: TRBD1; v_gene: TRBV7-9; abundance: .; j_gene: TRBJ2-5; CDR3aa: CASSLEGAPQETQYF; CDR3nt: TGTGCCAGCAGCTTAGAGGGGGCCCCCCAAGAGACCCAGTACTTC
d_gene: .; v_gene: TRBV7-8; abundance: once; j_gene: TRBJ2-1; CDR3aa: CASSPILFGSYNEQFF; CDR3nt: TGTGCCAGCAGTCCTATCCTATTTGGCTCCTACAATGAGCAGTTCTTC
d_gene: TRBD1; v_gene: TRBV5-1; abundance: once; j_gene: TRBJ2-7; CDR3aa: CASSQSGGAAEQYF; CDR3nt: TGCGCCAGCAGCCAGTCAGGGGGCGCGGCCGAGCAGTACTTC
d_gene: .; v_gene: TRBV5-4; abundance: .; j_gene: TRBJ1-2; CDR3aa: CASSFSQAYGYTF; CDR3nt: TGTGCCAGCAGCTTTAGTCAGGCCTATGGCTACACCTTC